These 21 T cell receptor beta chains share one sample of origin, sequenced in a study of cytomegalovirus exposure and HLA in healthy donors. The PCR employed 60 Vbeta primers together with 13 Jbeta primers. TCRdb keeps only in-frame clones here, not all; method: immunoSEQ multiplex PCR. The sample carries some 100,000 clones, roughly 88% recorded once. Sequenced sample: PBMCs. The receptor source for this set is a woman younger than 30 in good health and CMV-seronegative.

The CDR3 loop is CASSSGTKGYTF. The CDR3, as DNA: TGTGCCAGCAGTTCCGGGACAAAAGGCTACACCTTC. This chain joins TRBV28 and TRBJ1-2; perhaps TRBD1 as D (6 bases). V was clipped by 4 bases and J by 8 bases, with 11 bases between them. The CDR3 length is 12 residues. Germline CDR1 and CDR2: MDHEN and SYDVKM.

This clone was observed a single time. The chain couples TRBV5-8 to TRBJ2-4; 7 positions match TRBD2. The CDR3 runs 18 residues. The V segment lost 2 bases and the J segment 0 bases; nucleotides outside the gene matches: 11. Germline V gene sequence: CDR1 SGHTS, CDR2 YDEGEE. The CDR3 coding sequence is TGTGCCAGCAGCTTTTCCCGTCTAGCGGATCTAGCCAAAAACATTCAGTACTTC. Translation: CASSFSRLADLAKNIQYF.

J is TRBJ2-7 and V is TRBV18; TRBD1 aligns across 8 bases. Unmatched junction bases numbered 5, after V lost 0 bases and J lost 1 base. The CDR3 is 16 residues long. Per the germline V gene, CDR1 is KGHSH and CDR2 is LQKENI. Here the CDR3 DNA reads TGTGCCAGCTCACCACCGGACAGGGTAGGTTCCTACGAGCAGTACTTC. Translating gives CASSPPDRVGSYEQYF.

V is TRBV6-6 and J is TRBJ2-1, with D tentatively TRBD2 (6 bases). CDR3 length equals 14 residues. Trimming removed 2 bases from V and 6 bases from J, with 11 bases in between. Germline CDR1 and CDR2: MNHNY and SVGAGI (reference sequence). This chain's CDR3 is CASSYGQGGNEQFF. Written as DNA, the CDR3 is TGTGCCAGCAGTTACGGGCAGGGAGGCAATGAGCAGTTCTTC.

V is TRBV29-1 and J is TRBJ1-1; 8 nucleotides align to TRBD1. There are 15 residues in the CDR3. Trimming took 5 bases from V and 4 from J; bases not matched to a gene: 12. Germline CDR1 is SQVTM and CDR2 is ANQGSEA. The CDR3 DNA follows: TGCAGCGTTCGAAGGACAGGGATTCGGGGCACTGAAGCTTTCTTT. Translated: CSVRRTGIRGTEAFF.

The V gene is TRBV7-6, the J gene TRBJ2-2; TRBD2 might be the D (5 bases). The V gene lost 5 bases and the J gene lost 3 bases, with 16 bases spanning the gap. The CDR3 totals 16 residues. CDR1 SGHVS and CDR2 FNYEAQ come from the germline V gene. For the CDR3, the DNA is TGTGCCAGCAGCCGGCCGGGTGAGGGTTACACCGGGGAGCTGTTTTTT. Protein: CASSRPGEGYTGELFF.

The chain joins TRBV4-1 to TRBJ1-6; possibly TRBD1 for D (5 bases). Trimming removed 4 bases from V and 1 base from J, with 14 bases in between. In germline, CDR1 is MGHRA, CDR2 YSYEKL. The CDR3 contains 17 residues. The CDR3 nucleotides read TGCGCCAGCAGCCCCCTCCCCGGGGGGTCCTATAATTCACCCCTCCACTTT. This gives the protein CASSPLPGGSYNSPLHF.

This clone was counted once. V and J are TRBV10-3 and TRBJ1-5, with 8 bases aligning to TRBD1. Germline V gene sequence: CDR1 ENHRY, CDR2 SYGVKD. Germline trimming cut 2 bases from V and 0 bases from J; bases unmatched to any gene: 9. The CDR3 totals 18 residues. The CDR3 DNA is TGTGCCATCAGTGAGCGACAGGGGATAACCCATAGCAATCAGCCCCAGCATTTT. It specifies CAISERQGITHSNQPQHF.

With respect to this clone: One end of the junction fails to match germline, which may point to a read error. The J gene is TRBJ1-5, the V gene TRBV7-9; 10 bases line up with TRBD1. This CDR3 contains 14 residues. In germline, CDR1 is SEHNR, CDR2 FQNEAQ (reference sequence). CDR3 DNA: TGTTCCAGCAGCTTCGGGACAGGGGAATTGCCCCAGCATTTT. The encoded protein is CSSSFGTGELPQHF.

The CDR3 reads CASTFEAGREDTGELFF. DNA for the CDR3: TGCGCCAGCACCTTTGAAGCGGGGAGGGAGGACACCGGGGAGCTGTTTTTT. The chain is built from TRBV4-1 and TRBJ2-2; 7 positions match TRBD2. Per germline, CDR1 MGHRA and CDR2 YSYEKL. The V and J ends lost 7 bases and 3 bases, in that order; junction bases with no gene match: 14. This CDR3 region has 17 residues.

The chain carries TRBV5-4 and TRBJ2-5, with D perhaps TRBD2 (6 bases). The germline V gene has CDR1 SGHNT and CDR2 YYREEE (reference sequence). The CDR3 extends over 14 amino acids. Trimming shortened V by 2 bases and J by 5 bases, and 13 bases separated the two germline ends. The CDR3 region is CASSFPEGRETQYF. The CDR3 DNA reads TGTGCCAGCAGCTTCCCGGAGGGGAGGGAGACCCAGTACTTC.

This clone showed up just once. This chain joins TRBV5-1 and TRBJ1-5; 7 bases are shared with TRBD1. The CDR3 has 16 residues. V gave up 0 bases and J gave up 6 bases; unmatched junction bases: 9. Germline V gene sequence: CDR1 SGHRS, CDR2 YFSETQ. The CDR3 here is CASSLEAGGAGQPQHF. CDR3 sequence (DNA): TGCGCCAGCAGCTTGGAGGCAGGGGGTGCCGGTCAGCCCCAGCATTTT.

In its sample, this clone was seen once. This rearrangement joins TRBV7-2 to TRBJ1-2, with D possibly being TRBD1 (5 bases). The germline gives CDR1 SGHTA, CDR2 FQGNSA. The CDR3 length is 16 residues. V was cut by 4 bases and J by 0 bases, with 15 bases left in between. CDR3 sequence (DNA): TGTGCCAGCAGCTCAGGGTCCGGGCCTACTAACTATGGCTACACCTTC. This gives the protein CASSSGSGPTNYGYTF. The entire variable domain, with the rest obtained from reference TRBV7-2 and TRBJ1-2, is as follows: GAGVSQSPSNKVTEKGKDVELRCDPISGHTALYWYRQSLGQGLEFLIYFQGNSAPDKSGLPSDRFSAERTGGSVSTLTIQRTQQEDSAVYLCASSSGSGPTNYGYTFGSGTRLTVV.

The chain recombines TRBV4-2 with TRBJ1-5, with no clear D. There are 15 residues in the CDR3. V lost 1 base and J lost 9, with 16 bases in between. Germline-derived CDR1 and CDR2 are LGHNA and YNFKEQ. CDR3 in amino acids: CASSQVTPQGGPQHF. Written as DNA, the CDR3 is TGTGCCAGCAGCCAAGTTACGCCTCAAGGAGGGCCCCAGCATTTT.

This chain links TRBV14 with TRBJ2-5; 11 bases agree with TRBD2. With 0 bases clipped from V and 5 bases from J, the junction kept 2 bases outside the gene matches. The CDR3 spans 15 residues. Germline CDR1 reads SGHDN; CDR2 reads FVKESK. The CDR3 sequence: CASSQDPSGRETQYF. CDR3 sequence (DNA): TGTGCCAGCAGCCAAGATCCTAGCGGGAGGGAGACCCAGTACTTC.

The genes are TRBV27 and TRBJ1-4; perhaps TRBD1 as D (6 bases). The CDR3 runs 14 residues. V shed 6 bases and J shed 1 base, with 9 bases lying between them. Germline V gene data show CDR1 as MNHEY and CDR2 as SMNVEV (reference sequence). CDR3 sequence (DNA): TGTGCCAGCAGAAAAGGGGGAACTAATGAAAAACTGTTTTTT. Translated: CASRKGGTNEKLFF. The whole variable domain, filled in from reference TRBV27 and TRBJ1-4, reads EAQVTQNPRYLITVTGKKLTVTCSQNMNHEYMSWYRQDPGLGLRQIYYSMNVEVTDKGDVPEGYKVSRKEKRNFPLILESPSPNQTSLYFCASRKGGTNEKLFFGSGTQLSVL.

V gene TRBV4-1 combines with J gene TRBJ1-2; the D is unclear. Germline V gene data show CDR1 as MGHRA and CDR2 as YSYEKL. The CDR3 is 15 residues long. Trimming cost V 1 base and J 8 bases, with 17 bases left between them. CDR3 DNA sequence: TGCGCCAGCAGCCAAGGGGTGGTCTCTAGTTGGGGCTACACCTTC. Protein sequence: CASSQGVVSSWGYTF.

With regard to this clone: Relative to the germline gene, one junction end is altered; a read error may explain this. Different DNA sequences within this sample yield the same CDR3. V gene TRBV7-2 combines with J gene TRBJ2-3; 10 bases align to TRBD2. The CDR3 sequence is 17 residues long. From germline, CDR1 is SGHTA and CDR2 FQGNSA. Written as DNA, the CDR3 is TGTGCCAGCAGCTTGCCCCTAGCGGGGGCTAGCACAGATACGCAGTACTTT. This encodes CASSLPLAGASTDTQYF.

This rearrangement joins TRBV27 to TRBJ1-6, with D maybe TRBD1 (6 bases). Germline CDR1 is MNHEY and CDR2 is SMNVEV (reference sequence). Between the trimmed V and J ends, which lost 8 bases and 4 bases, there was a span of 18 bases. The CDR3 has 16 amino acids. The CDR3 region has the DNA TGTGCCAGCCAGAACAGGGCGGGCGCTTATAATTCACCCCTCCACTTT. This gives the protein CASQNRAGAYNSPLHF.

This clone was seen only a few times. V is TRBV6-4 and J is TRBJ2-2; the D gene is possibly TRBD1 (6 bases). Trimming removed 8 bases at V and 0 bases at J, with 13 bases between. The CDR3 totals 15 residues. Germline CDR1 reads MRHNA; CDR2 reads SNTAGT. CDR3 nucleotide sequence: TGTGCCAGCGGAGCCGGGACATCGAACACCGGGGAGCTGTTTTTT. Protein product: CASGAGTSNTGELFF.

V usage is TRBV5-1 and J usage is TRBJ2-5; possible D gene TRBD2, 5 bases. The CDR3 has 13 amino acids. V lost 2 bases to trimming and J lost 0 bases, with 5 bases between them. The V gene's germline CDR1 is SGHRS and CDR2 YFSETQ. This chain's CDR3 is CASSFGDQETQYF. The CDR3 DNA follows: TGCGCCAGCAGCTTCGGGGACCAAGAGACCCAGTACTTC.